These 20 T cell receptor beta chains came from one sample sequenced in a study of radiotherapy plus CTLA-4 blockade in lung cancer. The assay was immunoSEQ multiplex PCR, and TCRdb's table has in-frame clones only and misses some. The table shows some 25,000 clones, with approximately 74% occurring only once. Sequencing was performed on peripheral blood, taken from a patient treated with radiotherapy plus ipilimumab. The receptors were gathered from a human donor with non-small cell lung cancer whose response to radiotherapy plus ipilimumab could not be evaluated.

The rearrangement uses TRBV5-8 and TRBJ2-4, with a tentative D call TRBD1 (6 bases). The CDR3 is 14 residues long. V lost 6 bases to trimming and J lost 3 bases, with 13 bases between them. The germline V gene encodes CDR1 SGHTS and CDR2 YDEGEE. The CDR3 DNA reads as TGTGCCAGCAACTACGTAGGGGGCAAAAACATTCAGTACTTC. Amino acid sequence: CASNYVGGKNIQYF.

The V gene is TRBV5-1, the J gene TRBJ2-3; D gene ambiguous. This CDR3 has 14 residues. Trimming removed 7 bases from V and 3 bases from J, with 15 bases in between. Germline lookup yields CDR1 SGHRS and CDR2 YFSETQ. CDR3 sequence reads: CASSPPGSTDTQYF. For the CDR3, the DNA is TGCGCCAGCTCCCCTCCGGGTAGTACAGATACGCAGTATTTT.

This chain links TRBV19 with TRBJ2-7; 7 bases line up with TRBD1. The germline V gene has CDR1 LNHDA and CDR2 SQIVND (reference sequence). The CDR3 spans 15 residues. Losses at the gene ends were 8 bases for V and 1 base for J; bases not matched to a gene: 11. The CDR3 coding sequence is TGTGCCAGTGGTCATATACGACAGGGATCCTACGAGCAGTACTTC. Amino acids: CASGHIRQGSYEQYF.

This clone was found a few times. This chain links TRBV19 with TRBJ2-5; D possibly corresponds to TRBD1 (6 bases). CDR1 LNHDA and CDR2 SQIVND come from the germline V gene (reference sequence). Trimming removed 1 base from V and 3 bases from J, with 12 bases in between. CDR3 length equals 15 residues. The CDR3 sequence is CASSIVPSGEETQYF. The DNA of the CDR3 is TGTGCCAGTAGTATAGTCCCCTCAGGGGAAGAGACCCAGTACTTC.

The J gene is TRBJ2-1, the V gene TRBV2, with 14 nucleotides matching TRBD2. From germline, CDR1 is SNHLY and CDR2 FYNNEI. The CDR3 length is 14 residues. The V and J ends lost 6 bases and 6 bases, in that order; junction bases with no gene match: 1. The CDR3 sequence: CASRGTSGSNEQFF. In DNA, the CDR3 is TGTGCCAGCAGGGGGACTAGCGGGAGCAATGAGCAGTTCTTC.

The genes are TRBV6-1 and TRBJ2-2; 9 nucleotides agree with TRBD2. The V and J ends lost 8 bases and 6 bases, in that order; junction bases with no gene match: 7. The CDR3 is made up of 14 amino acids. Germline CDR1 is MNHNS and CDR2 is SASEGT. CDR3 in DNA: TGTGCCAGCTGGGGTAGCGGGGGAGCCGGGGAGCTGTTTTTT. Its translation is CASWGSGGAGELFF.

V usage is TRBV5-4 and J usage is TRBJ2-5; 8 bases line up with TRBD1. The J segment lost 5 bases and the V segment lost 1 base, leaving 1 base of the junction unmatched. Germline V gene lookup returns CDR1 SGHNT and CDR2 YYREEE (reference sequence). CDR3 length equals 13 residues. The CDR3 is CASSLRQGETQYF. In nucleotides, the CDR3 is TGTGCCAGCAGCTTGCGACAGGGGGAGACCCAGTACTTC.

The chain is built from TRBV7-8 and TRBJ1-2; D unresolved. The CDR3 spans 16 residues. Germline V gene lookup returns CDR1 SGHVS and CDR2 FQNEAQ. Trimming left V 1 base short and J 7 bases short, with 19 bases between. CDR3 DNA: TGTGCCAGCAGCTTAGGGGCAGGCCGAATTCCCTTTGGCTACACCTTC. The encoded protein is CASSLGAGRIPFGYTF.

The V gene is TRBV6-1, the J gene TRBJ2-5; the D is unclear. V shed 2 bases and J shed 7 bases, with 14 bases lying between them. Germline-derived CDR1 and CDR2 are MNHNS and SASEGT. This CDR3 spans 14 amino acids. The CDR3 here is CASSEFQAVVTQYF. The CDR3 DNA is TGTGCCAGCAGTGAATTTCAGGCCGTGGTGACCCAGTACTTC.

The chain uses TRBV7-8 and TRBJ1-1; perhaps TRBD1 as D (6 bases). Trimming stripped 5 bases from V and 1 base from J, with 11 bases between. There are 14 residues in the CDR3. From germline, CDR1 is SGHVS and CDR2 FQNEAQ. The CDR3 loop is CASSLRTENTEAFF. CDR3 nucleotides: TGTGCCAGCAGCCTTAGGACAGAGAACACTGAAGCTTTCTTT.

This clone was seen only a few times. Because it lacks the conserved phenylalanine or tryptophan at the end, this CDR3 is likely a read error. It is unclear where the CDR3 begins or ends on the DNA, so no DNA is shown, and the CDR3 is as TCRdb lists it. The J gene is TRBJ1-2, the V gene TRBV15; the D segment call TRBD1 is taken from the table without a DNA check. The CDR3 is 13 amino acids long, termini counted. Per the germline V gene, CDR1 is LNHNV and CDR2 is YYDKDF (reference sequence). The CDR3 here is CATSRDGHVSLNV.

The chain links TRBV7-6 to TRBJ2-5; 7 positions match TRBD1. V lost 2 bases, J lost 4 bases, and 7 bases stayed unmatched. CDR3 size: 15 residues. Germline V gene data show CDR1 as SGHVS and CDR2 as FNYEAQ. This CDR3 reads CASSLLIGGPETQYF. The DNA for the CDR3 is TGTGCCAGCAGCTTATTGATAGGGGGCCCAGAGACCCAGTACTTC.

The V and J genes are TRBV6-7 and TRBJ2-1, with a weak D call TRBD1 (6 bases). Being an ORF, TRBV6-7 has a function that is uncertain. The CDR3 has 23 amino acids. V lost 0 bases and J lost 7, with 37 bases in between. Here the CDR3 reads CASSYSSRGPGGQCRDSGNEQFF. Here the CDR3 DNA reads TGTGCCAGCAGTTACTCGAGTCGTGGTCCGGGTGGACAGTGCCGGGATTCGGGGAATGAGCAGTTCTTC.

V gene TRBV30 combines with J gene TRBJ1-5, with D maybe TRBD1 (6 bases). Deletions cut 5 bases from V and 5 bases from J, with 13 bases between. Germline V gene sequence: CDR1 GTSNPN, CDR2 SVGIG (reference sequence). This CDR3 comprises 13 residues. CDR3 sequence reads: CAWGRGQYQPQHF. In DNA, the CDR3 is TGTGCCTGGGGGAGAGGACAGTATCAGCCCCAGCATTTT.

This clone turned up a few times. The chain joins TRBV30 to TRBJ1-2; no definite D call. CDR3 length: 13 residues. Germline loops: CDR1 GTSNPN, CDR2 SVGIG (reference sequence). The V end was cut by 0 bases, the J end by 4 bases, with 9 bases between. Written as DNA, the CDR3 is TGTGCCTGGAGTGTGAGTGGAGGCTATGGCTACACCTTC. The encoded protein is CAWSVSGGYGYTF.

V gene TRBV30 combines with J gene TRBJ1-1; TRBD1 matches at 7 bases. V shed 3 bases, J shed 1 base, and the junction held 8 bases outside the gene matches. This CDR3 has 15 residues. Germline V CDR1 and CDR2: GTSNPN, SVGIG (reference sequence). The CDR3 coding sequence is TGTGCCTGGAGAAAGGAGACAGGGTGGAACACTGAAGCTTTCTTT. This translates into CAWRKETGWNTEAFF.

V is TRBV2 and J is TRBJ2-1, with D maybe TRBD2 (5 bases). Trimming shortened V by 4 bases and J by 3 bases, and 10 bases separated the two germline ends. Germline V gives CDR1 SNHLY, CDR2 FYNNEI. There are 14 residues in the CDR3. The CDR3 sequence is CASSGGFRYNEQFF. In DNA form, the CDR3 reads TGTGCCAGCAGTGGAGGGTTCCGCTACAATGAGCAGTTCTTC.

The chain uses TRBV5-6 and TRBJ2-1; TRBD1 is a possible D gene (6 bases). V lost 4 bases to trimming and J lost 2 bases, with 16 bases between them. Germline CDR1 is SGHDT and CDR2 is YYEEEE. This CDR3 is built from 16 residues. This CDR3 is CASSGRRGSTYNEQFF. CDR3 sequence (DNA): TGTGCCAGCAGCGGGCGAAGGGGGTCGACCTACAATGAGCAGTTCTTC.

This rearrangement joins TRBV13 to TRBJ2-3; 10 positions match TRBD2. This CDR3 spans 17 amino acids. The germline CDR1 and CDR2 sequences are PRHDT and FYEKMQ (reference sequence). The V gene end was trimmed by 5 bases and the J gene end by 4 bases; junction bases not matched to a gene: 12. CDR3 sequence (DNA): TGTGCCAGCAGCCCCTGGGGCCGGACTAGCGGCGCAGATACGCAGTATTTT. Protein sequence: CASSPWGRTSGADTQYF.

The J gene is TRBJ1-1, the V gene TRBV7-9; maybe TRBD1 (6 bases). CDR1 and CDR2 (germline): SEHNR, FQNEAQ (reference sequence). The CDR3 spans 13 residues. Trimming stripped 3 bases from V and 11 bases from J, with 16 bases between. CDR3 sequence (DNA): TGTGCCAGCAGCTTTCCCCGGGGGGCGAGGGCTTTCTTT. Translated, it gives CASSFPRGARAFF.